The T cell receptor (beta chain) under discussion was sequenced for a study of CD8 T cells in ankylosing spondylitis. Study-wide findings and caveats: Disease-linked clones bore a CD8+ phenotype, appearing relatively rarely in peripheral blood. Ankylosing spondylitis blood appeared to be characterized by a TCR beta motif of 7 to 9 highly homologous variants.

V lost 1 base, J lost 5 bases, and 7 bases stayed unmatched. This CDR3 has 15 amino acids. Per germline, CDR1 DFQATT and CDR2 SNEGSKA (reference sequence). It was by quantitative 5'-RACE with molecular barcodes that TCR beta libraries were made. From the 5' RACE reads, TCRdb called clonotypes with MiXCR, one entry per CDR3 protein. The repertoire includes some 290,000 distinct CDR3 sequences, about 19% of them detected once, and 7.5% to 9.5% sits in the top ten. On this clonotype: Its matching antigen is unknown.

This TCR was recovered from a male donor with ankylosing spondylitis or in good health (not recorded which). The rearrangement joins TRBV20-1 to TRBJ2-1, with 8 bases identical to TRBD2. The specimen was blood, either unsorted or a sorted T cell fraction (not recorded which). CDR3 region: CSARAPRGVNNEQFF. In DNA form, the CDR3 reads TGCAGTGCTAGAGCGCCGCGGGGGGTTAACAATGAGCAGTTCTTC.